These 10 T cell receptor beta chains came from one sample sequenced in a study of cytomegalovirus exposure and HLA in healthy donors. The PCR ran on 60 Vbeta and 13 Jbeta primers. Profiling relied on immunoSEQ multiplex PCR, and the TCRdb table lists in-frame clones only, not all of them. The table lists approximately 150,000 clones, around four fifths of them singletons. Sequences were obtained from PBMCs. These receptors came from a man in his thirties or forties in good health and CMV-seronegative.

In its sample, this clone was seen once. The CDR3 DNA sequence: TGCGCCAGCAGCCAAGCCAGTTCTAGCGGGAGGGCGGAGACCCAGTACTTC. Translating gives CASSQASSSGRAETQYF. The gene calls are TRBV4-1 and TRBJ2-5; 12 positions match TRBD2. With V trimmed by 1 base and J by 5 bases, 8 bases remained unmatched. The CDR3 is 17 residues long. Germline V gene sequence: CDR1 MGHRA, CDR2 YSYEKL.

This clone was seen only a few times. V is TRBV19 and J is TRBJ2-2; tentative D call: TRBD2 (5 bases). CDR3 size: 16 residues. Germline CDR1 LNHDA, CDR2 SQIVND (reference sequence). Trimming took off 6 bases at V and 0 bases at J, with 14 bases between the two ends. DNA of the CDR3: TGTGCCAGTAGCCCTCGCGGGCGGTCGAACACCGGGGAGCTGTTTTTT. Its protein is CASSPRGRSNTGELFF.

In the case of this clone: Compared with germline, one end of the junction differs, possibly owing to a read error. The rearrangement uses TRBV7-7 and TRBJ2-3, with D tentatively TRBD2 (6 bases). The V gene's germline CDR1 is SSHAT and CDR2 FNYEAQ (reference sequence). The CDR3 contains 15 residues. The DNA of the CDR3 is TGTGCTAGCAGCTTAAGGCGGGGTAGCACAGATACGCAGTATTTT. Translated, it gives CASSLRRGSTDTQYF. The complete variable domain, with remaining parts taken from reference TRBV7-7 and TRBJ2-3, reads GAGVSQSPRYKVTKRGQDVTLRCDPISSHATLYWYQQALGQGPEFLTYFNYEAQPDKSGLPSDRFSAERPEGSISTLTIQRTEQRDSAMYRCASSLRRGSTDTQYFGPGTRLTVL.

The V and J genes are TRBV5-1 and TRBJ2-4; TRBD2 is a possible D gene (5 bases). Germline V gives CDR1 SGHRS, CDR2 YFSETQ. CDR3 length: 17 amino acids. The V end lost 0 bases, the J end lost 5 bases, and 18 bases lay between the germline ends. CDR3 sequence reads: CASSLDGSGPSQNIQYF. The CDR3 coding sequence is TGCGCCAGCAGCTTGGATGGGAGCGGTCCAAGTCAAAACATTCAGTACTTC.

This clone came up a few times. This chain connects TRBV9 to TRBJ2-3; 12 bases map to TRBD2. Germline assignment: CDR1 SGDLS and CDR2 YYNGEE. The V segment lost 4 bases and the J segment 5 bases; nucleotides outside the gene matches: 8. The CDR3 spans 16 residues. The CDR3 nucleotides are TGTGCCAGCAGCCCCACTAGCGGGGGGTATGGAGATACGCAGTATTTT. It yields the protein CASSPTSGGYGDTQYF.

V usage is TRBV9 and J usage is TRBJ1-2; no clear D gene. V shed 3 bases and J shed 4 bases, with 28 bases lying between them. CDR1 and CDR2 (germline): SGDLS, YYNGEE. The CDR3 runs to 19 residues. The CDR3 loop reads CASSAKMLGSGVGSYGYTF. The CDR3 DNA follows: TGTGCCAGCAGCGCCAAAATGTTGGGGTCGGGAGTGGGTAGCTATGGCTACACCTTC.

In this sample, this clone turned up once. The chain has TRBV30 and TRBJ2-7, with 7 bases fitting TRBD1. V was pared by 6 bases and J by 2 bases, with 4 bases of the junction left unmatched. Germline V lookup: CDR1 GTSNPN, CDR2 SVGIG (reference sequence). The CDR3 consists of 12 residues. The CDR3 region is CACRDRPYEQYF. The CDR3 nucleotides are TGTGCCTGTCGGGACAGACCCTACGAGCAGTACTTC.

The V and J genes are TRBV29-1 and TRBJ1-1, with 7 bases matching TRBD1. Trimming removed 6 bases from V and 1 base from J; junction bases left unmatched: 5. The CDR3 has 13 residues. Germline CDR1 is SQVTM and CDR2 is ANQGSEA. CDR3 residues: CSVDRDRNTEAFF. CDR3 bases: TGCAGCGTAGACCGGGACAGGAACACTGAAGCTTTCTTT.

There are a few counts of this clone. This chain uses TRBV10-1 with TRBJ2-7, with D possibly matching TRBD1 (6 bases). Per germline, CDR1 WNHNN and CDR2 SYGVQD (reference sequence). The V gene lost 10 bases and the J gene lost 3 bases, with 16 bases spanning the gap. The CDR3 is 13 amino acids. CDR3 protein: CATSSGGRYEQYF. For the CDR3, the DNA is TGCGCCACCTCCAGTGGGGGCCGCTACGAGCAGTACTTC.

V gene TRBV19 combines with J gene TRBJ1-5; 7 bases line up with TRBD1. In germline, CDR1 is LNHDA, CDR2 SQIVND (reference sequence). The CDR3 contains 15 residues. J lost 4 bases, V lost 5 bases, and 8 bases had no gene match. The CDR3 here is CASSHSRDRNQPQHF. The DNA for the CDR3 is TGTGCCAGTAGTCACAGCCGGGACAGAAATCAGCCCCAGCATTTT.